The source of this T cell receptor beta chain is a study of Ad26.COV2.S vaccination and SARS-CoV-2 variants. General study findings and limits: Substantial response breadth was reportedly seen for spike-specific CD8+ and CD4+ T cells after vaccination.

Comment on this clone: Its antigen is not known.

V was shortened by 5 bases and J by 13 bases, with 15 bases between the two germline ends. Germline assignment: CDR1 SGHTA and CDR2 FQGNSA. This CDR3 spans 12 amino acids. Treatment noted: around 19 received Ad26.COV2.S at low or high dose, single or two shots; five or six received placebo; per-sample allocation not given. Specimens were obtained on day 63 following the first vaccine or placebo injection. Based in Boston, the donor was an adult of 18-55 years. The table came from immunoSEQ multiplex PCR; TCRdb's copy has only in-frame clones and leaves some out. The table lists around 270,000 clones, 87% of them singletons.

The origin of this receptor is a person aged 18-65 years who received the Ad26.COV2.S COVID-19 vaccine or a placebo. The sample consisted of peripheral blood, taken in a trial of Ad26.COV2.S vaccine versus placebo. The V call is TRBV7-2, the J call TRBJ1-5, with a weak D call TRBD1 (5 bases). The CDR3 DNA is TGTGCCAGCAGCCTCACCCGGGACCTACAGCATTTT. Residues: CASSLTRDLQHF.